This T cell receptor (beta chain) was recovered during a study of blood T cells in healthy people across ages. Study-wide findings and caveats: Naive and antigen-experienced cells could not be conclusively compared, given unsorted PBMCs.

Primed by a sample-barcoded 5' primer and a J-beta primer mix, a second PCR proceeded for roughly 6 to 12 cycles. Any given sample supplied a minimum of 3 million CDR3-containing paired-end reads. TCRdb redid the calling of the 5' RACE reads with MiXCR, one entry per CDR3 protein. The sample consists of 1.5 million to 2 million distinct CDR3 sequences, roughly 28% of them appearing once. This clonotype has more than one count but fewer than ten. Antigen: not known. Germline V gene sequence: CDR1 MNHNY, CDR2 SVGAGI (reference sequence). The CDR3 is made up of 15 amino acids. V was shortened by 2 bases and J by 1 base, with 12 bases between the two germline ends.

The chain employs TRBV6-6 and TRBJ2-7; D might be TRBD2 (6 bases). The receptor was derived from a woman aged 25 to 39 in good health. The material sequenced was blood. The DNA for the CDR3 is TGTGCCAGCAGTTACGTCCAGGGAGGTTCCTACGAGCAGTACTTC. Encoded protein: CASSYVQGGSYEQYF.